This T cell receptor beta chain stems from a study of T cells in Graves' hyperthyroidism and ophthalmopathy. Study observations and caveats: Ophthalmopathy and stable hyperthyroidism were told apart by a 13 V-J model. Median prediction lead before ophthalmopathy onset was 6.5 months with the model.

RNA transcripts yielded amplified TCR beta CDR3 regions. An initial round of RT-PCR targeting the TCR CDR3 relied on the HTBI primer set. Via MiXCR, TCRdb re-called the multiplex PCR reads, giving one row per CDR3 protein. Among under 700,000 distinct CDR3 sequences, 46% were seen once, and the ten largest hold about 7.9%. This clonotype has more than one count but fewer than ten. Its specificity is unknown. Orbital computed tomography, thyroid ultrasound, serum thyroxine and TRAb, and clinical symptoms together informed the diagnoses. From germline, CDR1 is DFQATT and CDR2 SNEGSKA (reference sequence). The V gene end was trimmed by 5 bases and the J gene end by 8 bases; junction bases not matched to a gene: 7. The CDR3 consists of 13 residues.

The chain joins TRBV20-1 to TRBJ1-4; TRBD1 matches at 8 bases. The clonotype comes from a woman aged 18-29 years with Graves' hyperthyroidism. Sequenced material: peripheral blood or thyroid tissue (not recorded which). CDR3 protein: CSAGTGIYEKLFF. CDR3 bases: TGCAGTGCTGGGACAGGCATTTACGAAAAACTGTTTTTT.